The 13 T cell receptor beta chains below all came from one sample that was sequenced in a study of brain T cells in children with intractable seizures. Sequencing used immunoSEQ multiplex PCR; TCRdb keeps in-frame clones, though not all of them. This table has some 76,000 clones, 85% to 95% appearing once. The sample in question was peripheral blood, obtained at surgery. Receptor source: a boy under two years old with tuberous sclerosis and intractable seizures.

This rearrangement joins TRBV5-1 to TRBJ1-2, with 8 positions matching TRBD1. The germline gives CDR1 SGHRS, CDR2 YFSETQ. The CDR3 is 14 residues long. Trimming removed 4 bases from V and 7 bases from J; junction bases left unmatched: 9. This chain's CDR3 is CASSIEDRGRGYTF. CDR3 DNA sequence: TGCGCCAGCAGCATAGAAGACAGGGGACGTGGCTACACCTTC.

The rearrangement uses TRBV25-1 and TRBJ1-1; D is unresolved. CDR3 length: 12 residues. Germline CDR1 reads MGHDK; CDR2 reads SYGVNS. The V end lost 3 bases, the J end lost 0 bases, and 2 bases lay between the germline ends. CDR3 in amino acids: CASSELNTEAFF. The CDR3 bases are TGTGCCAGCAGTGAGCTGAACACTGAAGCTTTCTTT.

The chain employs TRBV20-1 and TRBJ2-1; D not certain. Trimming stripped 4 bases from V and 8 bases from J, with 9 bases between. Germline CDR1 and CDR2: DFQATT and SNEGSKA (reference sequence). The CDR3 covers 11 residues. CDR3 protein: CSAKIPDEQFF. The CDR3, as DNA: TGCAGTGCTAAGATACCCGATGAGCAGTTCTTC.

V and J are TRBV19 and TRBJ1-5; tentatively, D is TRBD1 (6 bases). CDR1 LNHDA and CDR2 SQIVND come from the germline V gene (reference sequence). The CDR3 runs 16 residues. Deletions cut 6 bases from V and 0 bases from J, with 15 bases between. The CDR3 region is CASSPERGNSNQPQHF. The CDR3 DNA follows: TGTGCCAGTAGCCCTGAAAGGGGGAATAGCAATCAGCCCCAGCATTTT.

This clone was picked up one time. The chain employs TRBV19 and TRBJ2-1; D is undetermined. The CDR3 totals 14 residues. Germline CDR1 is LNHDA and CDR2 is SQIVND (reference sequence). Trimming removed 4 bases from V and 4 bases from J, with 11 bases in between. DNA of the CDR3: TGTGCCAGTAGTACCCAAGATGTGTACAATGAGCAGTTCTTC. Translating it yields CASSTQDVYNEQFF. The variable domain in full, with the rest retrieved from reference TRBV19 and TRBJ2-1, is DGGITQSPKYLFRKEGQNVTLSCEQNLNHDAMYWYRQDPGQGLRLIYYSQIVNDFQKGDIAEGYSVSREKKESFPLTVTSAQKNPTAFYLCASSTQDVYNEQFFGPGTRLTVL.

The chain links TRBV5-1 to TRBJ2-2, with 8 bases matching TRBD1. The CDR3 runs 16 residues. After removal of 0 bases from V and 1 base from J, the junction contained 2 bases not matched to a gene. Germline CDR1 is SGHRS and CDR2 is YFSETQ. The CDR3 is CASSLVGQGNTGELFF. Here the CDR3 DNA reads TGCGCCAGCAGCTTGGTAGGACAGGGGAACACCGGGGAGCTGTTTTTT.

Regarding this clone: The same CDR3 can be traced to other DNA sequences in this sample. The V and J genes are TRBV7-3 and TRBJ2-3, with no clear D. V was trimmed by 0 bases and J by 5 bases, leaving 6 bases between them. Germline values: CDR1 SGHTA, CDR2 FQGTGA. There are 13 residues in the CDR3. The CDR3 region has the DNA TGTGCCAGCAGCTTAACAGTAAGAGATACGCAGTATTTT. Protein product: CASSLTVRDTQYF.

V and J are TRBV11-3 and TRBJ1-2; no definite D call. Germline CDR1 reads SGHNT; CDR2 reads YENEEA. The ends were cut back, 5 bases at V and 4 bases at J, with 8 bases in the middle. The CDR3 sequence is 12 residues long. The CDR3 loop is CASSQRGYGYTF. CDR3 nucleotide sequence: TGTGCCAGCAGCCAACGGGGCTATGGCTACACCTTC. The full variable domain, with the rest looked up from reference TRBV11-3 and TRBJ1-2, is EAGVVQSPRYKIIEKKQPVAFWCNPISGHNTLYWYLQNLGQGPELLIRYENEEAVDDSQLPKDRFSAERLKGVDSTLKIQPAELGDSAVYLCASSQRGYGYTFGSGTRLTVV.

The chain carries TRBV11-3 and TRBJ2-7; D is undetermined. Trimming stripped 7 bases from V and 5 bases from J, with 9 bases between. This CDR3 spans 11 amino acids. From germline, CDR1 is SGHNT and CDR2 YENEEA. The CDR3 reads CASTTDHEQYF. The DNA of the CDR3 is TGTGCCAGCACTACTGACCACGAGCAGTACTTC.

V and J are TRBV9 and TRBJ1-5; 7 bases are shared with TRBD1. After removal of 4 bases from V and 5 bases from J, the junction contained 9 bases not matched to a gene. CDR1 and CDR2 from the germline V gene are SGDLS and YYNGEE. The CDR3 totals 15 residues. The CDR3 DNA reads TGTGCCAGCAGCCCATCCGGGACAGCCCATCAGCCCCAGCATTTT. Protein product: CASSPSGTAHQPQHF.

Concerning this clone: Other DNA sequences in this sample translate to the same CDR3. This sequence joins TRBV28 and TRBJ1-1; D remains unclear. Germline V gives CDR1 MDHEN, CDR2 SYDVKM. This CDR3 is built from 11 residues. Trimming stripped 4 bases from V and 8 bases from J, with 8 bases between. The CDR3 region is CASSSYGEAFF. The CDR3 DNA reads as TGTGCCAGCAGTTCGTACGGAGAAGCTTTCTTT.

The chain combines TRBV7-6 with TRBJ2-2, with D tentatively TRBD1 (6 bases). CDR3 length equals 16 residues. V lost 8 bases and J lost 2, with 18 bases in between. Germline CDR1 and CDR2: SGHVS and FNYEAQ. This CDR3 is CASFYPQGTNTGELFF. The CDR3 DNA follows: TGTGCCAGCTTTTACCCACAGGGTACCAACACCGGGGAGCTGTTTTTT.

The rearrangement links TRBV20-1 to TRBJ1-5; D is unclear. The CDR3 spans 11 residues. Germline V gene sequence: CDR1 DFQATT, CDR2 SNEGSKA (reference sequence). V lost 5 bases and J 11 bases, leaving 13 bases between the germline ends. CDR3 sequence: CSALKEMTQHF. Written as DNA, the CDR3 is TGCAGTGCTCTCAAGGAGATGACCCAGCATTTT.